This TCR beta chain was recovered during a study of early T cells in non-severe SARS-CoV-2 infection. Only a few counts were recorded for this clonotype. The CDR3 runs 15 residues. CDR1 and CDR2 (germline): SGHAT, FQNNGV. With 5 bases clipped from V and 6 bases from J, the junction kept 5 bases outside the gene matches. Each CDR3 protein is one row after TCRdb ran MiXCR on the 5' RACE reads. This sample has about 90,000 distinct CDR3 sequences, with around 12% found just once. The source is an adult who was a healthcare worker with PCR-confirmed SARS-CoV-2 infection or an uninfected control (not recorded which). J is TRBJ2-7 and V is TRBV11-2; TRBD2 aligns across 15 bases. Sample: whole blood, taken at baseline. The CDR3 region has the DNA TGTGCCAGCAGCCCCGGGACTAGCGGGAGGTCCGAGCAGTACTTC. It encodes CASSPGTSGRSEQYF.